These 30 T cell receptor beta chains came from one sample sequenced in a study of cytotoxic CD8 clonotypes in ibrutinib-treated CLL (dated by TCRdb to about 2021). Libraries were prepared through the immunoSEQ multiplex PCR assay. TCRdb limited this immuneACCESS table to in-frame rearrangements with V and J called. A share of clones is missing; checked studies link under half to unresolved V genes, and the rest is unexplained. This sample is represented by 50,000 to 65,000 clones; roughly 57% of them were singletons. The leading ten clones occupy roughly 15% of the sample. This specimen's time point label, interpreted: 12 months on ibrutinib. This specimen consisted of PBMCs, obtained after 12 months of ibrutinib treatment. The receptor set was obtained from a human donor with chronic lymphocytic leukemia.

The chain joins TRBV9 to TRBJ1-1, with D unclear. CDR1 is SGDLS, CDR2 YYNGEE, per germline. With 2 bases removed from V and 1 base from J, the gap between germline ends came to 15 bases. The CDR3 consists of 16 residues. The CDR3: CASSVGIQKGNTEAFF. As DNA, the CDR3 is TGTGCCAGCAGCGTGGGGATCCAAAAGGGGAACACTGAAGCTTTCTTT. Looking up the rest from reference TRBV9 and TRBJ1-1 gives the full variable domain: DSGVTQTPKHLITATGQRVTLRCSPRSGDLSVYWYQQSLDQGLQFLIQYYNGEERAKGNILERFSAQQFPDLHSELNLSSLELGDSALYFCASSVGIQKGNTEAFFGQGTRLTVV.

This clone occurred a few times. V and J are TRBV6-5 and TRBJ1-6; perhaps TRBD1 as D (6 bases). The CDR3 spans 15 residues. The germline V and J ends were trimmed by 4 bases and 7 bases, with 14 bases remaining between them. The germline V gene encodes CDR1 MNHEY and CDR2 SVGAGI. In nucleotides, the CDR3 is TGTGCCAGCAGTTGGGGGCAGGGGCAGAATTCACCCCTCCACTTT. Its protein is CASSWGQGQNSPLHF.

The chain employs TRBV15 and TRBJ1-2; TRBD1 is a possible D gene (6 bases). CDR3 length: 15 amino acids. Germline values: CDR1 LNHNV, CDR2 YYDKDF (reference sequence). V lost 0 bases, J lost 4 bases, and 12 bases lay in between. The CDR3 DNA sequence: TGTGCCACCAGCAGAGAGGGGGGGCTTAGCTATGGCTACACCTTC. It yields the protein CATSREGGLSYGYTF. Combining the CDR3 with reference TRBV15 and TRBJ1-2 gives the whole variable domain DAMVIQNPRYQVTQFGKPVTLSCSQTLNHNVMYWYQQKSSQAPKLLFHYYDKDFNNEADTPDNFQSRRPNTSFCFLDIRSPGLGDTAMYLCATSREGGLSYGYTFGSGTRLTVV.

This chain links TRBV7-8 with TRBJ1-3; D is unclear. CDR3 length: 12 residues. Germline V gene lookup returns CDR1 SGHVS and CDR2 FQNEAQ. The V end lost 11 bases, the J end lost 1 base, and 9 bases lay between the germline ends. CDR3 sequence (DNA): TGTGCCTGTAGGGCATCTGGAAACACCATATATTTT. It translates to CACRASGNTIYF.

CDR3 region: CASSEANGIPQYF. The CDR3 bases are TGTGCCAGCAGTGAAGCAAATGGTATACCGCAGTATTTT. The rearrangement links TRBV6-5 to TRBJ2-3; D unresolved. This CDR3 spans 13 amino acids. V lost 5 bases and J 10 bases, leaving 16 bases between the germline ends. Germline values: CDR1 MNHEY, CDR2 SVGAGI.

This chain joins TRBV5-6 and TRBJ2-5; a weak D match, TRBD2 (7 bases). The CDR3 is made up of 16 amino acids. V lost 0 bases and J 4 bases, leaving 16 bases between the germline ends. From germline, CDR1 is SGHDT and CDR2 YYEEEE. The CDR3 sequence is CASSLEGGGPVETQYF. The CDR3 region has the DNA TGTGCCAGCAGCTTGGAAGGGGGAGGGCCGGTAGAGACCCAGTACTTC.

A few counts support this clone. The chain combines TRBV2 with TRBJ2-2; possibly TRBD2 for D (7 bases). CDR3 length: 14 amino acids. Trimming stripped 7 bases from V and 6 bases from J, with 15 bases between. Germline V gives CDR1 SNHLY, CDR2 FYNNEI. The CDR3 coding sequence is TGTGCCAGCACGTTGGGGGGGCAATCCGGGGAGCTGTTTTTT. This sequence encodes CASTLGGQSGELFF. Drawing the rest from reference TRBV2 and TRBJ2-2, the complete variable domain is EPEVTQTPSHQVTQMGQEVILRCVPISNHLYFYWYRQILGQKVEFLVSFYNNEISEKSEIFDDQFSVERPDGSNFTLKIRSTKLEDSAMYFCASTLGGQSGELFFGEGSRLTVL.

This CDR3 reads CASSYGGGAGNTIYF. CDR3 DNA: TGTGCCAGCAGCTACGGGGGGGGCGCTGGAAACACCATATATTTT. This rearrangement joins TRBV7-2 to TRBJ1-3; D is possibly TRBD1 (6 bases). From germline, CDR1 is SGHTA and CDR2 FQGNSA. V was cut by 4 bases and J by 2 bases, with 12 bases left in between. This CDR3 has 15 residues.

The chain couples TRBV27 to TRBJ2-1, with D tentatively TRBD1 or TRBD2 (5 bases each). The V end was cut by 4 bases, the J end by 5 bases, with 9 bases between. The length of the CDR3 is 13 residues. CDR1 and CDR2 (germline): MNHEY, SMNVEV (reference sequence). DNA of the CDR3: TGTGCCAGCAGTTGGGACGTAGACAATGAGCAGTTCTTC. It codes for CASSWDVDNEQFF.

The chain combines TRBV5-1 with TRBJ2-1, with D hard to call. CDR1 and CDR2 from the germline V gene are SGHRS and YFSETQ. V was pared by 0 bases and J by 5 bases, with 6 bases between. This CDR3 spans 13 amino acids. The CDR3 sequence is CASSLGRHNEQFF. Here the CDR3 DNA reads TGCGCCAGCAGCTTGGGGCGCCACAATGAGCAGTTCTTC.

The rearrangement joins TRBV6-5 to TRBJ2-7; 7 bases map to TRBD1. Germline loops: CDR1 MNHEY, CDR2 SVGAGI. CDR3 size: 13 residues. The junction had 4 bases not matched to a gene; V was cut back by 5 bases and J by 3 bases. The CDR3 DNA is TGTGCCAGCAGTCCACAGGGGAACTACGAGCAGTACTTC. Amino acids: CASSPQGNYEQYF.

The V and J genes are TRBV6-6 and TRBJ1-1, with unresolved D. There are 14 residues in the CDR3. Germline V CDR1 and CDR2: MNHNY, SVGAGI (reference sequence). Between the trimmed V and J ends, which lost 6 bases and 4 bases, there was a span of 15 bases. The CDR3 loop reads CASSMKIVGTEAFF. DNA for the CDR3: TGTGCCAGCAGCATGAAAATCGTGGGCACTGAAGCTTTCTTT.

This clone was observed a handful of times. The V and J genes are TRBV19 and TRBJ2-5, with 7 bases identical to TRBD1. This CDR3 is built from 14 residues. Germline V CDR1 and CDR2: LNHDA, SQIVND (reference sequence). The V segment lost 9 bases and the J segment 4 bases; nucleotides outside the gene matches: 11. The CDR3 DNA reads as TGTGCCAGCAGTCTAACAGGGGCGGGAGAGACCCAGTACTTC. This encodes CASSLTGAGETQYF. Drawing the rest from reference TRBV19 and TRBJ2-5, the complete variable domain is DGGITQSPKYLFRKEGQNVTLSCEQNLNHDAMYWYRQDPGQGLRLIYYSQIVNDFQKGDIAEGYSVSREKKESFPLTVTSAQKNPTAFYLCASSLTGAGETQYFGPGTRLLVL.

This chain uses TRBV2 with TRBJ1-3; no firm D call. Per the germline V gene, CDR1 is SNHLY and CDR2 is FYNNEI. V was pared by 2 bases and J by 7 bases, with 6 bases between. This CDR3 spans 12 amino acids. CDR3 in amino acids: CASSETANTIYF. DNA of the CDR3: TGTGCCAGCAGTGAAACGGCGAACACCATATATTTT. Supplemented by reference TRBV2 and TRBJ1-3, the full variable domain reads EPEVTQTPSHQVTQMGQEVILRCVPISNHLYFYWYRQILGQKVEFLVSFYNNEISEKSEIFDDQFSVERPDGSNFTLKIRSTKLEDSAMYFCASSETANTIYFGEGSWLTVV.

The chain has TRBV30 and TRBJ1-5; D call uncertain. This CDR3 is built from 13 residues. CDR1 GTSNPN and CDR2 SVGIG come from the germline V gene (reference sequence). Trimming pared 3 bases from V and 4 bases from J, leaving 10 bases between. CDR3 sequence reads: CAWSESRNQPQHF. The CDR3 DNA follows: TGTGCCTGGAGCGAGTCCCGGAATCAGCCCCAGCATTTT. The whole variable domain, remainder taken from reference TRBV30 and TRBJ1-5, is SQTIHQWPATLVQPVGSPLSLECTVEGTSNPNLYWYRQAAGRGLQLLFYSVGIGQISSEVPQNLSASRPQDRQFILSSKKLLLSDSGFYLCAWSESRNQPQHFGDGTRLSIL.

The CDR3 is CASSSGLAAYEQYF. CDR3 nucleotides: TGTGCCAGCAGTTCCGGACTAGCGGCCTACGAGCAGTACTTC. The chain carries TRBV27 and TRBJ2-7; TRBD2 matches 10 bases. This CDR3 is 14 amino acids long. The V gene end was trimmed by 4 bases and the J gene end by 2 bases; junction bases not matched to a gene: 2. Germline values: CDR1 MNHEY, CDR2 SMNVEV (reference sequence).

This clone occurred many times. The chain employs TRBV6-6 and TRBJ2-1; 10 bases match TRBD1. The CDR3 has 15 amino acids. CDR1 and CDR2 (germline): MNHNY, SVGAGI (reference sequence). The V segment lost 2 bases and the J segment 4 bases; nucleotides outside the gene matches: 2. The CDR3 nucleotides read TGTGCCAGCAGTTACGAGGGACAGGGGTACAATGAGCAGTTCTTC. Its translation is CASSYEGQGYNEQFF.

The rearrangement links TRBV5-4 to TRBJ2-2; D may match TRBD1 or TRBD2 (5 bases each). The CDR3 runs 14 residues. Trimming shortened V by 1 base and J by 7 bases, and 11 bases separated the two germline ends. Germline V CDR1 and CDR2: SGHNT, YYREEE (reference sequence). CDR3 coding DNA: TGTGCCAGCAGCTTGCAAGGGGAGTACGGGGAGCTGTTTTTT. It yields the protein CASSLQGEYGELFF.

The CDR3 loop reads CASSRGSQETQYF. CDR3 DNA sequence: TGTGCCAGCAGCCGCGGGTCGCAAGAGACCCAGTACTTC. The J gene is TRBJ2-5, the V gene TRBV6-5; D perhaps matches TRBD2 (5 bases). The germline V gene has CDR1 MNHEY and CDR2 SVGAGI. This CDR3 has 13 amino acids. Trimming took 6 bases from V and 2 from J, leaving 10 bases between them.

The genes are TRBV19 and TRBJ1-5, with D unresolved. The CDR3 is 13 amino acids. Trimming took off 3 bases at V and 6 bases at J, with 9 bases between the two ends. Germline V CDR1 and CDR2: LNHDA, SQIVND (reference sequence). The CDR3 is CASSIPSGQPQHF. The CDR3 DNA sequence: TGTGCCAGTAGTATCCCCAGTGGTCAGCCCCAGCATTTT.

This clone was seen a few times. As DNA, the CDR3 is TGTGCCAGCAGCTTGGTTCCCAGGGGGCAAGAGACCCAGTACTTC. Protein sequence: CASSLVPRGQETQYF. The V and J genes are TRBV5-5 and TRBJ2-5, with 7 positions matching TRBD1. V trimming: 0 bases; J trimming: 2 bases; junction bases outside the gene matches: 4. Germline loops: CDR1 SGHKS, CDR2 YYEKEE (reference sequence). There are 15 residues in the CDR3. The whole variable domain, filled in from reference TRBV5-5 and TRBJ2-5, reads DAGVTQSPTHLIKTRGQQVTLRCSPISGHKSVSWYQQVLGQGPQFIFQYYEKEERGRGNFPDRFSARQFPNYSSELNVNALLLGDSALYLCASSLVPRGQETQYFGPGTRLLVL.

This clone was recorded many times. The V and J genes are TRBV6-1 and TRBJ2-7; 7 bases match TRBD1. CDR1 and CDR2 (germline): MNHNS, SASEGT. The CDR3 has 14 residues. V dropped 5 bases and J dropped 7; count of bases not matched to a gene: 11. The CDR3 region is CASSTGTAFVEQYV. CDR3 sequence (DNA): TGTGCCAGCAGTACCGGGACAGCCTTTGTTGAGCAGTACGTC.

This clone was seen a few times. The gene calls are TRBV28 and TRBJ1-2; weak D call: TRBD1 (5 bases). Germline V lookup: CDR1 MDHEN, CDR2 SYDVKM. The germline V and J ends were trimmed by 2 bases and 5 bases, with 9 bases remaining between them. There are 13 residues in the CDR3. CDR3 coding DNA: TGTGCCAGCAGTTTAGGAGGGGTGTATGGCTACACCTTC. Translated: CASSLGGVYGYTF.

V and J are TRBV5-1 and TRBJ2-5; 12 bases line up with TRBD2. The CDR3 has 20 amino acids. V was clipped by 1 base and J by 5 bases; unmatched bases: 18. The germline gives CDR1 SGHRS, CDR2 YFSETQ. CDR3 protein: CASSLNPHGLAGGPAETQYF. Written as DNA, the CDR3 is TGCGCCAGCAGCTTGAACCCTCACGGGCTAGCGGGAGGGCCAGCGGAGACCCAGTACTTC.

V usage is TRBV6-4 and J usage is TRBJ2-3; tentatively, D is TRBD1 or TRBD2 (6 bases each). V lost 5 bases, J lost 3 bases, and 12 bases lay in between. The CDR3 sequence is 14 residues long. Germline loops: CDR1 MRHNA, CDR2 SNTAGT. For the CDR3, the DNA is TGTGCCAGCAGTTTAACAGGGACTACAGATACGCAGTATTTT. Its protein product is CASSLTGTTDTQYF.

The CDR3 loop reads CASSVGYQPQHF. The CDR3 DNA reads as TGTGCCAGCAGCGTAGGATATCAGCCCCAGCATTTT. V usage is TRBV9 and J usage is TRBJ1-5; D is unresolved. CDR1 and CDR2 (germline): SGDLS, YYNGEE. The V and J ends lost 0 bases and 5 bases respectively, with 3 bases between them. The CDR3 is 12 residues long.

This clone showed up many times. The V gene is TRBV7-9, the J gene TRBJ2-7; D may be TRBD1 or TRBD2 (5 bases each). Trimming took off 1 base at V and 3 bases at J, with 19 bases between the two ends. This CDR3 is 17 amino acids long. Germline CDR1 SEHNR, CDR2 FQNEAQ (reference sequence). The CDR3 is CASSLVYPRRGNYEQYF. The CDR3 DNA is TGTGCCAGCAGCTTAGTCTACCCCCGTCGGGGCAACTACGAGCAGTACTTC. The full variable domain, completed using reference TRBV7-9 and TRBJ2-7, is DTGVSQNPRHKITKRGQNVTFRCDPISEHNRLYWYRQTLGQGPEFLTYFQNEAQLEKSRLLSDRFSAERPKGSFSTLEIQRTEQGDSAMYLCASSLVYPRRGNYEQYFGPGTRLTVT.

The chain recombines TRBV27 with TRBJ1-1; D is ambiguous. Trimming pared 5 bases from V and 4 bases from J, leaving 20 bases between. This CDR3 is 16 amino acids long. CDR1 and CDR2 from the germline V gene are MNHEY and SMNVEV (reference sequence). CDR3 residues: CASSPRAPDWGTEAFF. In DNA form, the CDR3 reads TGTGCCAGCAGTCCCCGGGCTCCCGACTGGGGCACTGAAGCTTTCTTT.

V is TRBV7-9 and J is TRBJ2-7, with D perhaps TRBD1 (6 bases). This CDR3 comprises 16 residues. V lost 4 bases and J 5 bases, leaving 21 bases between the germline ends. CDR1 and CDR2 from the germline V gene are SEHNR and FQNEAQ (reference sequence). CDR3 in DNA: TGTGCCAGCAGCTCCGAACAGGGTTTAATGATAAACGAGCAGTACTTC. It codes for CASSSEQGLMINEQYF.

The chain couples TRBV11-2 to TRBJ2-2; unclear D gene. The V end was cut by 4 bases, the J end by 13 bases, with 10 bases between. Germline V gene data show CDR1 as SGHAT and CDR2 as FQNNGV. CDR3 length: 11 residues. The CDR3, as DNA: TGTGCCAGCAGCTCTGCACCCGCGCTGTTTTTT. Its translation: CASSSAPALFF. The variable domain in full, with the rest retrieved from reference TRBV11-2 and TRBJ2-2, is EAGVAQSPRYKIIEKRQSVAFWCNPISGHATLYWYQQILGQGPKLLIQFQNNGVVDDSQLPKDRFSAERLKGVDSTLKIQPAKLEDSAVYLCASSSAPALFFGEGSRLTVL.